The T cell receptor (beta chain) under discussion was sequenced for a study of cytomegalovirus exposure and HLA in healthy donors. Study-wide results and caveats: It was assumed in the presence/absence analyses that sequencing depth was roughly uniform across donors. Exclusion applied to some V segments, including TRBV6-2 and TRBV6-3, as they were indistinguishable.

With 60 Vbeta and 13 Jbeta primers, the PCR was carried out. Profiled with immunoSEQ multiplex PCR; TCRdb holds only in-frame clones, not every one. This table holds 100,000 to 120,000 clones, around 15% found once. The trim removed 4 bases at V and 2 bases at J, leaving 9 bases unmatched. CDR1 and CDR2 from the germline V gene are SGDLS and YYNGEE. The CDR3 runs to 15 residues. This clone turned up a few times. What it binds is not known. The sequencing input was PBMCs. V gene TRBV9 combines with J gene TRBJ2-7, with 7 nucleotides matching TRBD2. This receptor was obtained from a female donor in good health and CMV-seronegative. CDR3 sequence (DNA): TGTGCCAGCAGCCTCTCGATGGGGGGGACCTACGAGCAGTACTTC. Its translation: CASSLSMGGTYEQYF.